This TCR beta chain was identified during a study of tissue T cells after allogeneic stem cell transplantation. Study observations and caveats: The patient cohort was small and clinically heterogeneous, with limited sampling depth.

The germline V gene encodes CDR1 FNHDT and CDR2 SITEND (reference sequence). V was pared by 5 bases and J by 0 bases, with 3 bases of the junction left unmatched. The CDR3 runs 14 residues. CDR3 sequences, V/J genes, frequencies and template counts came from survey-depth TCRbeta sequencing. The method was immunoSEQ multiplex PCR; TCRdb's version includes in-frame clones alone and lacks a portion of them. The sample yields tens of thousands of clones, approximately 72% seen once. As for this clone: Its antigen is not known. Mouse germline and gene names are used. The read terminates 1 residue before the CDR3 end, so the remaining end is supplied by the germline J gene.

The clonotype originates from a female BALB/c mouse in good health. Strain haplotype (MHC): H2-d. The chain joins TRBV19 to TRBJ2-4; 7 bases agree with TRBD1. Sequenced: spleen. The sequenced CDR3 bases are TGTGCCAGCAGCCCGGGACAGAGTCAAAACACCTTGTAC. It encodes CASSPGQSQNTLY. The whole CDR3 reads CASSPGQSQNTLYF.